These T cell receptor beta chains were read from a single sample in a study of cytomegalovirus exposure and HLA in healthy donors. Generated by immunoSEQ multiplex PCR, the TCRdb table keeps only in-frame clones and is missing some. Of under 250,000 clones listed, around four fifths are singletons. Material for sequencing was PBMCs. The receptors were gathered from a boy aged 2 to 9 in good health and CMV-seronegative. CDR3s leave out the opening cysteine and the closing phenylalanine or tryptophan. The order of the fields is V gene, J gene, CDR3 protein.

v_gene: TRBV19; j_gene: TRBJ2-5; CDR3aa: ASKARWGLETTNQETQY
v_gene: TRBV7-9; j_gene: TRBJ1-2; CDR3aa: SSSLVHRDYGYT
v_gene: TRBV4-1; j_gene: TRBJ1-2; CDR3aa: ASSPNSGGDYGYT
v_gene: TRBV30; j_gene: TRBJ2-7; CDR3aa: AWRSEGEQY
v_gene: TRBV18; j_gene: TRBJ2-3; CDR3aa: ASSKSFTDTQY
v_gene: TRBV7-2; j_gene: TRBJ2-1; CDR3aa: ASSNRDSSYNEQF
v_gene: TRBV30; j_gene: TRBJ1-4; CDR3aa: ASSRFATNEKLF
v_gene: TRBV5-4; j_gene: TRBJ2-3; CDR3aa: ASRIRDRPTDTQY
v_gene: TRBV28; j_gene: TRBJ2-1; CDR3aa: ASRTSSDEQF
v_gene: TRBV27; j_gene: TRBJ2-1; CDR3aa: ASWEGSGLEQF
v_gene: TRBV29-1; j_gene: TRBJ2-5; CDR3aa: TAEGNQETQY
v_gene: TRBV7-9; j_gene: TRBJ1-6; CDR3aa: ASSQGQVAYNSPLH
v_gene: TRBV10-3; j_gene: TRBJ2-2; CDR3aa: AISTGLAGEGELF
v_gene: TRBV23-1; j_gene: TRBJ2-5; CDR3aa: ASIQREVMGLQETQY
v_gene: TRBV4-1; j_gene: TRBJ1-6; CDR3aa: ASSQDLDPRGYNSPLH
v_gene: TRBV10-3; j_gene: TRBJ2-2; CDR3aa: AISESKGRAGTGELF
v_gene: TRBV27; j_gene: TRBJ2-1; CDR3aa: ASSFLAGRDNEQF
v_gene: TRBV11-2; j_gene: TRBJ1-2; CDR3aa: ASNTRGGADGYT
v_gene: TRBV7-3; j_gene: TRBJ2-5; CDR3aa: ASSLGGGRQETQY
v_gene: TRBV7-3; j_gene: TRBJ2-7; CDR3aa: ASSSSHEQY
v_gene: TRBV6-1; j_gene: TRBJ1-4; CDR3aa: ASSGDRGKNEKLF
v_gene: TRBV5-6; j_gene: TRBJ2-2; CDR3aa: ASSRGQGATGELF
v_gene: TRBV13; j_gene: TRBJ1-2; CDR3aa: ASSFGGSYGCT
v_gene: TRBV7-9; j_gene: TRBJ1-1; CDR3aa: ASSLARDEAF
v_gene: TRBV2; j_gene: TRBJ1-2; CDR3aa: ASSEVELNYGYT
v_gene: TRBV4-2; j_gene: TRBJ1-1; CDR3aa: ASSQPDRGSTEAF
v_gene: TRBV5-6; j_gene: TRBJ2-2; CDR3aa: ASSGAGTSDTGELF
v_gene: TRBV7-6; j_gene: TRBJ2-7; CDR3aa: ASSLSAGAYEQY
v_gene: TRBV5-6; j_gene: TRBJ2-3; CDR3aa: ASKRGRRSFRVTQY
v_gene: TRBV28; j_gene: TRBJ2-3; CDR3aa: ASSLRRGQPIQTDTQY
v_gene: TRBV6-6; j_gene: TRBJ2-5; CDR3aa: ASSRSIFQETQY
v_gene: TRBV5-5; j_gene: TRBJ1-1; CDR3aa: ASSSGQGAWNTEAF
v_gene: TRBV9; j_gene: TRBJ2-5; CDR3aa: ASSVGTVQETQY
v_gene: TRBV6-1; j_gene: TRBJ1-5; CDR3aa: ASSDDRGNQPQH
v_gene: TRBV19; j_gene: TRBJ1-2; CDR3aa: ASSLAETRQYGYT
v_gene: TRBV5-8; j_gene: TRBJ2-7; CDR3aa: ASSLASEQY
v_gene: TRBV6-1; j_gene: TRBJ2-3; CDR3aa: ASSPGGQGVSQY
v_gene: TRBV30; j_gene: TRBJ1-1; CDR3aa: ACTREGNTEAF
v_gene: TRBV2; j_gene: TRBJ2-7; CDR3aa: ASSEALSGDQY
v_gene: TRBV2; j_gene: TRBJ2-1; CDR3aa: ASMGYGSWTYNEQF
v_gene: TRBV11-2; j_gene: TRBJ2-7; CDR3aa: ASSVDRSTYEQY
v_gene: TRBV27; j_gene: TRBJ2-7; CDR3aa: ASSSTGAHSYEQY
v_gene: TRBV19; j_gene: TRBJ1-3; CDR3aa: ASPPSTIY
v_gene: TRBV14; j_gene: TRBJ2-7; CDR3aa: ASSLQGAHEQY